These 3 T cell receptor beta chains were all obtained from the same sample, sequenced in a study of T cell repertoires in cytomegalovirus infection. Each CDR3 protein gets one entry after TCRdb re-called the reads with MiXCR. The sample lists 250,000 to 400,000 distinct CDR3 sequences; 25% were seen once. No cognate antigen is known for these TCRs. Here the sequenced sample was cultured PBMCs, taken from culture after CMV antigen stimulation. These receptors all stem from a human donor in good health (CMV status not recorded). Some clones in this sample may be carry-over from other donors' samples.

The rearrangement uses TRBV12-3 or TRBV12-4 and TRBJ2-1; 11 nucleotides line up with TRBD2. This CDR3 region has 16 residues. The V gene end was trimmed by 6 bases and the J gene end by 2 bases; junction bases not matched to a gene: 6. CDR3 residues: CASSPPGLAAYNEQFF. The DNA for the CDR3 is TGTGCCAGCAGCCCACCGGGACTAGCGGCCTACAATGAGCAGTTCTTC.

The chain carries TRBV11-2 and TRBJ2-5; 10 bases align to TRBD2. CDR1 is SGHAT and CDR2 is FQNNGV in the germline V gene. V lost 2 bases and J lost 5; bases outside the gene matches: 11. This CDR3 has 17 amino acids. Here the CDR3 DNA reads TGTGCCAGCAGCTTATTTAGGAGCGGGAGGGCCAGGGAGACCCAGTACTTC. Translation gives CASSLFRSGRARETQYF. Filled out from reference TRBV11-2 and TRBJ2-5, the complete variable domain reads EAGVAQSPRYKIIEKRQSVAFWCNPISGHATLYWYQQILGQGPKLLIQFQNNGVVDDSQLPKDRFSAERLKGVDSTLKIQPAKLEDSAVYLCASSLFRSGRARETQYFGPGTRLLVL.

This rearrangement joins TRBV7-4 to TRBJ1-5; no reliable D call. The CDR3 totals 16 residues. CDR1 and CDR2 from the germline V gene are SGHVT and SQSDAQ. Trimming cost V 1 base and J 3 bases, with 13 bases left between them. CDR3: CASSLEDGGINQPQHF. The CDR3 DNA is TGTGCCAGCAGCTTAGAAGACGGCGGAATCAATCAGCCCCAGCATTTT. The full variable domain, rest sourced from reference TRBV7-4 and TRBJ1-5, is GAGVSQSPRYKVAKRGRDVALRCDSISGHVTLYWYRQTLGQGSEVLTYSQSDAQRDKSGRPSGRFSAERPERSVSTLKIQRTEQGDSAVYLCASSLEDGGINQPQHFGDGTRLSIL.